This T cell receptor beta chain was profiled in a study of neurological immune-mediated disorders. General observations from the study: Subjects shared no identical expanded-clone CDR3 amino acid sequences, suggesting private TCR-beta repertoires in all groups.

The method for making cDNA was 5'RACE, and it used 10-nucleotide random UMIs. MiXCR was run by TCRdb on the 5' RACE reads, yielding one entry per CDR3 protein. The sample includes some 49,000 distinct CDR3 sequences, approximately 9.1% of them seen just once. On this clonotype: Its antigen is not known.

Time point meaning: longitudinal time-point 1 (baseline). A total of 2 million PBMCs stored at -80 degrees C provided the unsorted libraries. Sequenced: PBMCs. This clonotype originated in a woman between 40 and 50 years old in good health.

In DNA form, the CDR3 reads TGCAGTGCTGAGACAGTTCCTGAGGAACTGTTTTTT. It is translated as CSAETVPEELFF. The chain is built from TRBV20-1 and TRBJ1-4; tentative D call: TRBD1 (5 bases). CDR1 is DFQATT and CDR2 is SNEGSKA in the germline V gene (reference sequence). V was cut by 5 bases and J by 12 bases, with 16 bases left in between. This CDR3 comprises 12 residues.